One and the same sample provided the 10 T cell receptor beta chains below, sequenced in a study of T cell responses to AZD1222 COVID-19 vaccine. Assay used: immunoSEQ multiplex PCR; TCRdb lists only in-frame clones, some missing. This table has some 100,000 clones, roughly nine tenths appearing once. Sequencing was performed on peripheral blood, taken 28 days after the second AZD1222 dose. The source of these receptors is an adult who received the AZD1222 COVID-19 vaccine.

This chain connects TRBV9 to TRBJ1-6; a possible D gene is TRBD1 (6 bases). Trimming left V 3 bases short and J 9 bases short, with 13 bases between. The CDR3 runs to 14 residues. CDR1 is SGDLS, CDR2 YYNGEE, per germline. CDR3 coding DNA: TGTGCCAGCAGCGAAGGCCAAGGGGGTTCACCCCTCCACTTT. Translated, it gives CASSEGQGGSPLHF.

The count of this clone is one. The chain links TRBV15 to TRBJ2-1; 9 bases are a match to TRBD2. Germline lookup yields CDR1 LNHNV and CDR2 YYDKDF (reference sequence). V shed 2 bases and J 9 bases; nucleotides not matched to a gene: 5. The CDR3 is 14 residues long. The CDR3 coding sequence is TGTGCCACCAGCAGATTAGGACTAGCGAGTGAGCAGTTCTTC. This codes for CATSRLGLASEQFF.

CDR3 amino acids: CASSLADTQYF. The CDR3 bases are TGTGCCAGCAGCTTAGCAGATACGCAGTATTTT. The genes are TRBV11-2 and TRBJ2-3; D unclear. Germline V lookup: CDR1 SGHAT, CDR2 FQNNGV. Trimming took 1 base from V and 4 from J, leaving 0 bases between them. This CDR3 spans 11 amino acids. The entire variable domain, with the rest obtained from reference TRBV11-2 and TRBJ2-3, is as follows: EAGVAQSPRYKIIEKRQSVAFWCNPISGHATLYWYQQILGQGPKLLIQFQNNGVVDDSQLPKDRFSAERLKGVDSTLKIQPAKLEDSAVYLCASSLADTQYFGPGTRLTVL.

The DNA for the CDR3 is TGTGCCAGCAGCGTAGAGGAAAGAATTTACAACTATGGCTACACCTTC. As protein: CASSVEERIYNYGYTF. This sequence joins TRBV9 and TRBJ1-2; D gene uncertain. The length of the CDR3 is 16 residues. Germline assignment: CDR1 SGDLS and CDR2 YYNGEE. Trimming stripped 0 bases from V and 2 bases from J, with 14 bases between. The full variable domain, with the rest looked up from reference TRBV9 and TRBJ1-2, is DSGVTQTPKHLITATGQRVTLRCSPRSGDLSVYWYQQSLDQGLQFLIQYYNGEERAKGNILERFSAQQFPDLHSELNLSSLELGDSALYFCASSVEERIYNYGYTFGSGTRLTVV.

The rearrangement links TRBV30 to TRBJ1-5; possible D gene TRBD1, 6 bases. Germline CDR1 GTSNPN, CDR2 SVGIG (reference sequence). V was pared by 3 bases and J by 6 bases, with 18 bases between. CDR3 length: 15 residues. DNA for the CDR3: TGTGCCTGGAGCGCCAGTACAGGGTTCTCTCAGCCCCAGCATTTT. Translation gives CAWSASTGFSQPQHF.

The chain joins TRBV30 to TRBJ2-3; 8 bases align to TRBD1. CDR1 and CDR2 (germline): GTSNPN, SVGIG (reference sequence). V shed 3 bases and J 2 bases; nucleotides not matched to a gene: 4. CDR3 length equals 14 residues. The CDR3 reads CAWSPGQATDTQYF. CDR3 bases: TGTGCCTGGAGCCCGGGACAGGCCACAGATACGCAGTATTTT.

This rearrangement joins TRBV28 to TRBJ1-6, with 7 nucleotides matching TRBD1. CDR1 and CDR2 (germline): MDHEN, SYDVKM. This CDR3 is built from 15 residues. V shed 7 bases and J 8 bases; nucleotides not matched to a gene: 11. The CDR3 DNA is TGTGCCAGCACGGGGGCCAGGGGGACACATTCACCCCTCCACTTT. As protein: CASTGARGTHSPLHF.

The rearrangement joins TRBV7-2 to TRBJ1-5; 7 bases are a match to TRBD1. The CDR3 is 14 amino acids. Germline trimming cut 1 base from V and 5 bases from J; bases unmatched to any gene: 2. Germline values: CDR1 SGHTA, CDR2 FQGNSA. The CDR3 loop reads CASSLGQGDQPQHF. For the CDR3, the DNA is TGTGCCAGCAGCTTAGGACAGGGTGATCAGCCCCAGCATTTT.

The chain employs TRBV7-3 and TRBJ1-1; D possibly corresponds to TRBD1 (5 bases). The CDR3 is 12 residues long. V lost 5 bases to trimming and J lost 8 bases, with 12 bases between them. CDR1 is SGHTA and CDR2 is FQGTGA in the germline V gene. CDR3 nucleotide sequence: TGTGCCAGCAGCGGGCAGGGTATCGAAGCTTTCTTT. Its translation is CASSGQGIEAFF.

This clone was observed a single time. The chain joins TRBV6-1 to TRBJ2-1; 7 nucleotides match TRBD1. Germline values: CDR1 MNHNS, CDR2 SASEGT. The CDR3 consists of 17 residues. V gave up 2 bases and J gave up 8 bases; unmatched junction bases: 15. CDR3 sequence reads: CASSEILVGGRGDEQFF. In DNA, the CDR3 is TGTGCCAGCAGTGAAATCTTGGTAGGGGGCCGGGGTGATGAGCAGTTCTTC.